The 23 T cell receptor beta chains presented below share a single source sample, sequenced in a study of blood T cells in healthy people across ages. Together with a sample-barcoded 5' primer, a J-beta primer mix was included in a second PCR lasting about 6 to 12 cycles. TCRdb re-derived calls from the 5' RACE reads in MiXCR, one entry per CDR3 protein. The sample consists of roughly 1,500,000 distinct CDR3 sequences, roughly 32% of them appearing once. The sequenced sample was blood. The receptors were gathered from a woman aged 30 to 39 in good health.

This clonotype was found a few times. The J gene is TRBJ2-1, the V gene TRBV2, with TRBD2 matching over 7 bases. The CDR3 covers 13 residues. With 6 bases clipped from V and 10 bases from J, the junction kept 9 bases outside the gene matches. CDR1 and CDR2 (germline): SNHLY, FYNNEI. CDR3 coding DNA: TGTGCCAGCAGGGAGACTAGCTTTGGCGAGCAGTTCTTC. Amino acid sequence: CASRETSFGEQFF.

Remarks on this clonotype: A junction end diverges from the germline sequence, so it may reflect a read error. The chain employs TRBV5-6 and TRBJ2-1; D may be TRBD1 (7 bases). The CDR3 consists of 14 residues. Per germline, CDR1 SGHDT and CDR2 YYEEEE. DNA for the CDR3: TGTGCCAGCAGCTATCAGACAGGGAGGAATGAGCGGTTCTTC. Its protein product is CASSYQTGRNERFF. The complete variable domain, with remaining parts taken from reference TRBV5-6 and TRBJ2-1, reads DAGVTQSPTHLIKTRGQQVTLRCSPKSGHDTVSWYQQALGQGPQFIFQYYEEEERQRGNFPDRFSGHQFPNYSSELNVNALLLGDSALYLCASSYQTGRNERFFGPGTRLTVL.

The genes are TRBV20-1 and TRBJ2-1, with unresolved D. From germline, CDR1 is DFQATT and CDR2 SNEGSKA (reference sequence). The CDR3 totals 13 residues. Trimming stripped 2 bases from V and 7 bases from J, with 12 bases between. The CDR3 here is CSARSPSVNEQFF. The CDR3 nucleotides read TGCAGTGCTAGATCCCCCTCGGTGAATGAGCAGTTCTTC.

In this sample, this clonotype turned up a few times. The rearrangement joins TRBV30 to TRBJ2-1, with TRBD2 identical over 7 bases. Germline loops: CDR1 GTSNPN, CDR2 SVGIG (reference sequence). The ends lost 3 bases at V and 4 bases at J; junction bases unmatched: 6. This CDR3 is 14 amino acids long. The CDR3 region has the DNA TGTGCCTGGAGAACCCTAGCGGAATACAATGAGCAGTTCTTC. This encodes CAWRTLAEYNEQFF.

The rearrangement joins TRBV12-3 or TRBV12-4 to TRBJ1-2; a possible D gene is TRBD1 (5 bases). The V gene lost 6 bases and the J gene lost 5 bases, with 19 bases spanning the gap. This CDR3 is 15 amino acids long. Here the CDR3 DNA reads TGTGCCAGCAGCCCCAGGGATAGGGAGAGATATGGCTACACCTTC. Translating it yields CASSPRDRERYGYTF.

About this clonotype: This may be a read error: a much more frequent sequence differs by one nucleotide. This CDR3 reads CASSLRYVYEQSF. As DNA, the CDR3 is TGTGCCAGCAGCTTGCGCTACGTCTATGAGCAGTCCTTC. The chain carries TRBV5-5 and TRBJ2-1; D not resolved. CDR1 is SGHKS and CDR2 is YYEKEE in the germline V gene (reference sequence). This CDR3 contains 13 residues. Complete variable domain (other parts from reference TRBV5-5 and TRBJ2-1): DAGVTQSPTHLIKTRGQQVTLRCSPISGHKSVSWYQQVLGQGPQFIFQYYEKEERGRGNFPDRFSARQFPNYSSELNVNALLLGDSALYLCASSLRYVYEQSFGPGTRLTVL.

This clonotype was seen a handful of times. This sequence joins TRBV5-1 and TRBJ2-7, with TRBD2 matching 8 bases. V lost 1 base, J lost 3 bases, and 9 bases stayed unmatched. Germline-derived CDR1 and CDR2 are SGHRS and YFSETQ. The CDR3 is made up of 16 amino acids. The CDR3 nucleotides read TGCGCCAGCAGCTTGCGAACCGGGACTAGTAACTACGAGCAGTACTTC. As protein: CASSLRTGTSNYEQYF.

V and J are TRBV6-2 or TRBV6-3 and TRBJ1-6, with D possibly matching TRBD1 (5 bases). Trimming took 5 bases from V and 7 from J, leaving 18 bases between them. Germline-derived CDR1 and CDR2 are MNHEY and SVGEGT. This CDR3 region has 16 residues. CDR3 in amino acids: CASSTGGPRWNSPLHF. The CDR3 DNA sequence: TGTGCCAGCAGTACCGGGGGTCCAAGATGGAATTCACCCCTCCACTTT.

This clonotype was seen only a few times. The V call is TRBV20-1, the J call TRBJ1-5; D is ambiguous. Germline values: CDR1 DFQATT, CDR2 SNEGSKA (reference sequence). The CDR3 is 13 residues long. Trimming took off 6 bases at V and 9 bases at J, with 18 bases between the two ends. CDR3 nucleotide sequence: TGCAGTGCCGCCGCAGCTGACCCCCGGCCCCAGCATTTT. Its protein product is CSAAAADPRPQHF.

The rearrangement joins TRBV5-5 to TRBJ2-2; tentatively, D is TRBD1 (5 bases). Per germline, CDR1 SGHKS and CDR2 YYEKEE (reference sequence). V was shortened by 7 bases and J by 5 bases, with 15 bases between the two germline ends. The CDR3 is 14 amino acids. CDR3 bases: TGTGCCAGCTGCTGGGGCCCAGGGACCGGGGAGCTGTTTTTT. Translating gives CASCWGPGTGELFF.

The table lists this clonotype with a few counts. The chain joins TRBV28 to TRBJ2-7; D ambiguous. In germline, CDR1 is MDHEN, CDR2 SYDVKM. With 5 bases removed from V and 0 bases from J, the gap between germline ends came to 14 bases. This CDR3 region has 15 residues. CDR3 amino acids: CASSPRQVLSYEQYF. The CDR3 bases are TGTGCCAGCAGTCCCCGCCAGGTGCTCTCCTACGAGCAGTACTTC.

V gene TRBV5-1 combines with J gene TRBJ1-1; D remains unclear. V was cut by 4 bases and J by 1 base, with 20 bases left in between. The CDR3 has 17 amino acids. Germline V gene sequence: CDR1 SGHRS, CDR2 YFSETQ. The CDR3 nucleotides read TGCGCCAGCAGCCCTCCTTCCTCGGGATTCAAGAACACTGAAGCTTTCTTT. Its translation: CASSPPSSGFKNTEAFF.

This clonotype has only a few counts. V and J are TRBV27 and TRBJ2-1; D is unresolved. The CDR3 totals 13 residues. Trimming shortened V by 5 bases and J by 3 bases, and 8 bases separated the two germline ends. Germline-derived CDR1 and CDR2 are MNHEY and SMNVEV (reference sequence). CDR3 nucleotides: TGTGCCAGCAGTCTTCCTTACTACAATGAGCAGTTCTTC. This sequence encodes CASSLPYYNEQFF.

This chain uses TRBV5-4 with TRBJ2-2, with no clear D. The germline V gene has CDR1 SGHNT and CDR2 YYREEE (reference sequence). The CDR3 is 15 amino acids. Trimming took off 4 bases at V and 2 bases at J, with 12 bases between the two ends. The CDR3 DNA reads as TGTGCCAGCAGCCGAAGGTCGGTAAACACCGGGGAGCTGTTTTTT. Residues: CASSRRSVNTGELFF.

The sample holds a few counts of this clonotype. The chain is built from TRBV7-3 and TRBJ2-7; TRBD2 agrees at 9 bases. V dropped 5 bases and J dropped 0; count of bases not matched to a gene: 5. The germline V gene has CDR1 SGHTA and CDR2 FQGTGA. The CDR3 is 15 residues long. This CDR3 reads CASSVAGVPSYEQYF. The DNA for the CDR3 is TGTGCCAGCAGCGTAGCGGGGGTACCCTCCTACGAGCAGTACTTC.

This chain uses TRBV20-1 with TRBJ1-3; weak D call: TRBD1 (5 bases). The germline gives CDR1 DFQATT, CDR2 SNEGSKA (reference sequence). The V end was cut by 2 bases, the J end by 4 bases, with 15 bases between. The length of the CDR3 is 15 residues. In DNA form, the CDR3 reads TGCAGTGCTAGACCTGGGACTCCTGGGGGAAACACCATATATTTT. It translates to CSARPGTPGGNTIYF.

Notes on this clonotype: A clone one base away is much larger, so this may be a read error. This chain uses TRBV29-1 with TRBJ2-5, with D uncertain. CDR1 and CDR2 (germline): SQVTM, ANQGSEA. V was shortened by 7 bases and J by 1 base, with 10 bases between the two germline ends. This CDR3 region has 12 residues. CDR3 loop: CSANTFQETQYF. The CDR3 DNA sequence: TGCAGCGCTAACACGTTCCAAGAGACCCAGTACTTC.

This clonotype was detected ten times or more. One end of the junction fails to match germline, which may point to a read error. The rearrangement uses TRBV10-2 and TRBJ2-5, with TRBD2 matching 12 bases. The CDR3 runs to 15 residues. In germline, CDR1 is WSHSY, CDR2 SAAADI. CDR3: CASSRGLAGQETQYF. In DNA form, the CDR3 reads TGTGCCAGCTCCCGTGGACTAGCGGGACAAGAGACCCAGTACTTC.

The J gene is TRBJ2-5, the V gene TRBV5-1, with TRBD2 matching 7 bases. CDR3 length: 16 residues. V shed 4 bases, J shed 11 bases, and the junction held 20 bases outside the gene matches. The germline CDR1 and CDR2 sequences are SGHRS and YFSETQ. DNA of the CDR3: TGCGCCAGCAGCCGTGGACTAGACCTGAGGTTTGATGAGCAGTACTTC. Its protein is CASSRGLDLRFDEQYF.

This clonotype has at least ten counts. The chain recombines TRBV7-2 with TRBJ1-2; 7 nucleotides agree with TRBD1. The CDR3 runs to 16 residues. The trim removed 1 base at V and 0 bases at J, leaving 5 bases unmatched. The germline gives CDR1 SGHTA, CDR2 FQGNSA. CDR3 coding DNA: TGTGCCAGCAGCTTAGTCGGCAGGGGGTCTAACTATGGCTACACCTTC. This encodes CASSLVGRGSNYGYTF. The full variable domain, in which reference TRBV7-2 and TRBJ1-2 provide the parts outside the CDR3, is GAGVSQSPSNKVTEKGKDVELRCDPISGHTALYWYRQSLGQGLEFLIYFQGNSAPDKSGLPSDRFSAERTGGSVSTLTIQRTQQEDSAVYLCASSLVGRGSNYGYTFGSGTRLTVV.

The rearrangement joins TRBV20-1 to TRBJ2-7; 9 bases map to TRBD2. With V trimmed by 5 bases and J by 3 bases, 8 bases remained unmatched. The germline V gene encodes CDR1 DFQATT and CDR2 SNEGSKA (reference sequence). This CDR3 comprises 14 residues. This CDR3 reads CSAPRGSGGYEQYF. In DNA form, the CDR3 reads TGCAGTGCTCCTCGGGGTAGCGGGGGCTACGAGCAGTACTTC.

This clonotype has ten or more counts. The V call is TRBV4-1, the J call TRBJ2-1, with 8 bases fitting TRBD1. Germline V gene sequence: CDR1 MGHRA, CDR2 YSYEKL. Trimming took 2 bases from V and 0 from J; bases not matched to a gene: 3. The CDR3 has 16 residues. CDR3 amino acids: CASSQRQGSSYNEQFF. As DNA, the CDR3 is TGCGCCAGCAGCCAACGACAGGGGAGCTCCTACAATGAGCAGTTCTTC.

In this sample, this clonotype turned up many times. This sequence joins TRBV15 and TRBJ2-4; TRBD2 is a possible D gene (6 bases). CDR3 length: 17 amino acids. Germline V gene data show CDR1 as LNHNV and CDR2 as YYDKDF (reference sequence). With 4 bases removed from V and 1 base from J, the gap between germline ends came to 17 bases. CDR3 DNA: TGTGCCACCAGCAAAGATCAGGGAGGTTCGGCCAAAAACATTCAGTACTTC. This encodes CATSKDQGGSAKNIQYF.